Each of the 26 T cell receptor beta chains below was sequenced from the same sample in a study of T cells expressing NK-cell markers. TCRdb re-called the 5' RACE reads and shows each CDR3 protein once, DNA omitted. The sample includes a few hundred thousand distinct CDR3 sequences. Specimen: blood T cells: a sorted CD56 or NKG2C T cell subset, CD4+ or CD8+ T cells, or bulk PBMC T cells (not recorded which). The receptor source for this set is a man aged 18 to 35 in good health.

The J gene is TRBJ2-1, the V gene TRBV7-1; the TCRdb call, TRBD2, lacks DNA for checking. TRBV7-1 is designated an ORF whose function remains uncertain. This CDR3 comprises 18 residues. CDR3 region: CASRWGLAGAPSYNEQFF.

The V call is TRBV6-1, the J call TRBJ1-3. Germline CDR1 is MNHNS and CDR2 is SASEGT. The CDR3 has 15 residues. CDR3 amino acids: CASSEGRSSGNTIYF.

CDR3 residues: CASGPIQEQFF. V gene TRBV7-9 combines with J gene TRBJ2-1. The CDR3 runs 11 residues. CDR1 and CDR2 (germline): SEHNR, FQNEAQ (reference sequence).

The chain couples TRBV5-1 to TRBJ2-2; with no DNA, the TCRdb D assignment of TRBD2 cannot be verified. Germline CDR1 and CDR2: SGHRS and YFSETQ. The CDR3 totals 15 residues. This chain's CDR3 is CASPPPGLNTGELFF.

The CDR3 reads CASSQTGMGETQYF. The chain couples TRBV7-9 to TRBJ2-5. Germline assignment: CDR1 SEHNR and CDR2 FQNEAQ (reference sequence). CDR3 length: 14 amino acids.

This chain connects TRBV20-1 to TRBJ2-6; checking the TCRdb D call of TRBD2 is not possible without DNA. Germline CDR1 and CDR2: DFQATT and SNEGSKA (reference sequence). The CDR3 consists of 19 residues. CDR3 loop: CSAGRLAGGFPSGANVLTF.

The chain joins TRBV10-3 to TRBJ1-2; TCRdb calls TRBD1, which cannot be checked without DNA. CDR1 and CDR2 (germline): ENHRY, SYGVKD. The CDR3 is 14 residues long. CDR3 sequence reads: CAIRENVGAYGYTF.

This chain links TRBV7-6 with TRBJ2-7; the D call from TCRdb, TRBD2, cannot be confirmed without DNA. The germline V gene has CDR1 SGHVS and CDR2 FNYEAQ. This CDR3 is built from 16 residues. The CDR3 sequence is CASSLVVAGERIEQYF.

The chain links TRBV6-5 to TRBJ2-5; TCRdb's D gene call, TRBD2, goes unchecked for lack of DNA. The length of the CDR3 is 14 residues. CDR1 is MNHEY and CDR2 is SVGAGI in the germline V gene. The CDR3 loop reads CASSYGLAEETQYF.

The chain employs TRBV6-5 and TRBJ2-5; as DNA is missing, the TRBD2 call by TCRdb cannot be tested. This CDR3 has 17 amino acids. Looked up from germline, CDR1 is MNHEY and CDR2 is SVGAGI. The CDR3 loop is CASSYALPRGGQETQYF.

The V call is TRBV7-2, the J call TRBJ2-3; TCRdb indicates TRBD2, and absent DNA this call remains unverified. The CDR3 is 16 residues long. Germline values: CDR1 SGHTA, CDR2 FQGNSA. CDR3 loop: CASSLLGGRSTDTQYF.

CDR3 protein: CASSLFDRVNYGYTF. The chain uses TRBV7-2 and TRBJ1-2; TCRdb's D call, TRBD1, is unchecked because there is no DNA. Germline CDR1 SGHTA, CDR2 FQGNSA. The CDR3 extends over 15 amino acids.

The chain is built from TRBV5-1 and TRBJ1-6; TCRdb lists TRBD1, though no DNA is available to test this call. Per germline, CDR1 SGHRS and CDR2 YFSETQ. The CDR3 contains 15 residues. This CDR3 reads CASSSPTGPNSPLHF. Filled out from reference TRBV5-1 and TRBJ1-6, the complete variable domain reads KAGVTQTPRYLIKTRGQQVTLSCSPISGHRSVSWYQQTPGQGLQFLFEYFSETQRNKGNFPGRFSGRQFSNSRSEMNVSTLELGDSALYLCASSSPTGPNSPLHFGNGTRLTVT.

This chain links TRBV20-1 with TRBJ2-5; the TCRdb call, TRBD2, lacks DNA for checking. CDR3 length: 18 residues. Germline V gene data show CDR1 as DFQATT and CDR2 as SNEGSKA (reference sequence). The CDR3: CSARTPGLAGYLGETQYF.

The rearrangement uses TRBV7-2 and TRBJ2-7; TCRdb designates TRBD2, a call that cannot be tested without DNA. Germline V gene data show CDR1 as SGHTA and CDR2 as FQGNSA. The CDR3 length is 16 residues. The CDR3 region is CASSLAVAGAGLEQYF.

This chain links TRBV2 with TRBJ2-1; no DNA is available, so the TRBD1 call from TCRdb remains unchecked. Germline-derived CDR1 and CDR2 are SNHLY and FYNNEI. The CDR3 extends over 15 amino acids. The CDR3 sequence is CASSEGAGPLNEQFF.

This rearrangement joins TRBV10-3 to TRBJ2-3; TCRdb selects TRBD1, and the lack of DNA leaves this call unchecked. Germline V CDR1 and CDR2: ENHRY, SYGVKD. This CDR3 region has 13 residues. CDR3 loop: CAITGVSTDTQYF.

This CDR3 is CSARDTPGQGLTGELFF. The chain carries TRBV20-1 and TRBJ2-2; no DNA is available, so the TRBD1 call from TCRdb remains unchecked. This CDR3 region has 17 residues. The germline V gene encodes CDR1 DFQATT and CDR2 SNEGSKA (reference sequence).

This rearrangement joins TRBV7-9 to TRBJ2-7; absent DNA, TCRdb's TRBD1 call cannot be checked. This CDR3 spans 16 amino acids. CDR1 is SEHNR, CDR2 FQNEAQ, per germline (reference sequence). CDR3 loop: CASTITDRTPSYEQYF. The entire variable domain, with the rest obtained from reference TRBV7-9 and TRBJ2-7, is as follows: DTGVSQNPRHKITKRGQNVTFRCDPISEHNRLYWYRQTLGQGPEFLTYFQNEAQLEKSRLLSDRFSAERPKGSFSTLEIQRTEQGDSAMYLCASTITDRTPSYEQYFGPGTRLTVT.

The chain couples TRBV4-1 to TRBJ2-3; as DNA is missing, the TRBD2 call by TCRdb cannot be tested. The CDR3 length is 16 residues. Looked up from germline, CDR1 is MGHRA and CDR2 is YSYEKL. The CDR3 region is CASSQVHGRESDTQYF.

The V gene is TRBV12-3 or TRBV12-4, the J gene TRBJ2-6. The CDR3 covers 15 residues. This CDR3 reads CASSFPASGANVLTF.

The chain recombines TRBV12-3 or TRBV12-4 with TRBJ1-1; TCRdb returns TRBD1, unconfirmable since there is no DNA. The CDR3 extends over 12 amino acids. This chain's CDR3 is CASSTGTGRAFF.

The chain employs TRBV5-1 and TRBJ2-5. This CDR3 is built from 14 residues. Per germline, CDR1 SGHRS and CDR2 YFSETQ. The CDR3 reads CASSLSGLQETQYF.

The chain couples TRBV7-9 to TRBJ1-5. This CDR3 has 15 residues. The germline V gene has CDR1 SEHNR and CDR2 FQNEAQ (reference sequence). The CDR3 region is CASSPNSYSNQPQHF.

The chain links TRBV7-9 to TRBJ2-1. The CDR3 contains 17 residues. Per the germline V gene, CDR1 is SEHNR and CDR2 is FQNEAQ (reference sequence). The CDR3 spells CASSQRSGSSGYNEQFF.

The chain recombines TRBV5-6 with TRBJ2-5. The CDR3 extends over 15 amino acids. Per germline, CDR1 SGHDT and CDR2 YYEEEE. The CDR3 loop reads CASSLGLIARETQYF.